This T cell receptor (beta chain) was profiled in a study of regulatory T cells in long-lasting Graves disease. The time point was: newly diagnosed GD, antithyroid drugs for less than 3 months. Extracted RNA from PBMCs served as the source of the TCR library. The authors diagnosed Graves' disease using American Thyroid Association guidelines. Looked up from germline, CDR1 is SGHTA and CDR2 is FQGNSA. This CDR3 has 14 amino acids. Trimming stripped 3 bases from V and 1 base from J, with 7 bases between. Researchers made TCR beta libraries by using iRepertoire HTBI primers and running Arm-PCR on CDR3 regions. MiXCR, run by TCRdb on the multiplex PCR reads, gives a single entry per CDR3 protein. The sample shows roughly 430,000 distinct CDR3 sequences, approximately 16% of them seen only once. This clonotype was seen ten or more times. This sample also belongs to another study, concerning T cells in Graves' hyperthyroidism and ophthalmopathy.

The sequences come from peripheral blood mononuclear cells (PBMCs), collected at new diagnosis, from a patient treated with antithyroid drugs. This receptor was identified in a woman aged 25-40 years with Graves disease. The chain couples TRBV7-2 to TRBJ1-3; D is unclear. CDR3 in amino acids: CASSLGFSGNTIYF. The CDR3 bases are TGTGCCAGCAGCTTGGGATTTTCTGGAAACACCATATATTTT.